Reported below is one T cell receptor (beta chain). This entry is derived from a study of blood T cell repertoires in COVID-19. Measured with immunoSEQ multiplex PCR; TCRdb has only the in-frame clones, and not every one. The table includes some 300,000 clones, roughly 90% detected once. V was clipped by 5 bases and J by 4 bases, with 15 bases between them. The CDR3 totals 14 residues. CDR1 is PRHDT and CDR2 is FYEKMQ in the germline V gene (reference sequence). The V gene is TRBV13, the J gene TRBJ2-7; a weak D match, TRBD1 (6 bases). The receptor's source is a young woman who had been exposed to COVID-19. Sequencing was performed on PBMCs or T cells enriched from blood (not recorded which). CDR3 residues: CASSPPGHRYEQYF. CDR3 DNA sequence: TGTGCCAGCAGCCCACCGGGACACAGATACGAGCAGTACTTC.